The source of this T cell receptor beta chain is a study of cytomegalovirus exposure and HLA in healthy donors. Study-level background: The 600 to 800 first-cohort repertoires shared a platform with the 120 or so validation repertoires, as reported in a later analysis. Study-wide results and limits: Reportedly, cytomegalovirus status was diagnosed with high sensitivity and specificity.

Clones were read by immunoSEQ multiplex PCR, and TCRdb kept only the in-frame ones, dropping some. Of tens of thousands of clones in the sample, about 94% are singletons; the top ten hold around 1.5%. The CDR3 spans 17 residues. Germline CDR1 is MNHEY and CDR2 is SMNVEV (reference sequence). V was pared by 5 bases and J by 0 bases, with 19 bases between. Points on this clone: Its antigen is unknown.

Specimen: PBMCs. The chain employs TRBV27 and TRBJ1-1, with D unresolved. This clonotype was obtained from a man aged 18-30 years in good health and CMV-seropositive. The DNA of the CDR3 is TGTGCCAGCAGTCAAGACGTCACAGATCGTATGAACACTGAAGCTTTCTTT. As protein: CASSQDVTDRMNTEAFF.